This T cell receptor (beta chain) originates from a study of beta chain features in type 1 diabetes. This clone was detected a few times. As yet, its antigen is unknown. The sequenced template was cDNA made from the entire isolated RNA. Sequencing of naive, central memory and regulatory T cell samples gave an average of roughly 4 million reads. The method was immunoSEQ multiplex PCR; TCRdb's version includes in-frame clones alone and lacks a portion of them. In the table there are hundreds of thousands of clones, 13% to 15% of which are singletons. Study-level points and caveats: Significant though moderate, a shortening of TCRB CDR3s appeared in all four CD4+ subsets of Type 1 diabetes patients.

The CDR3 runs 16 residues. Trimming pared 1 base from V and 8 bases from J, leaving 19 bases between. From germline, CDR1 is SGDLS and CDR2 YYNGEE. Material for sequencing was naive CD4+ T cells from blood. The sequence came from a man aged 30 to 45 with type 1 diabetes. The V and J genes are TRBV9 and TRBJ2-1; D is perhaps TRBD1 (6 bases). The CDR3 loop is CASSVSQGGGGDEQFF. CDR3 coding DNA: TGTGCCAGCAGCGTATCACAGGGTGGGGGTGGAGATGAGCAGTTCTTC.